The rows below give T cell receptor beta chains drawn from one sample of a study of T cell responses to AZD1222 COVID-19 vaccine. Measured with immunoSEQ multiplex PCR; TCRdb has only the in-frame clones, and not every one. The data contain about 150,000 clones, approximately 94% of them seen just once; the ten biggest clones take up over 7.5%. This material consisted of peripheral blood, taken on day 0 of AZD1222 vaccination. These receptors all stem from an adult in good health. Both conserved end residues are part of each CDR3. Fields, in order: V gene, clone size, D gene, J gene, CDR3 protein, CDR3 DNA. A D gene is named only where the DNA matches it firmly. A row's size may be missing; if present it is once, few, many or a size class.

v_call: TRBV28; clone_size: -; d_call: -; j_call: TRBJ2-3; cdr3_aa: CASSHRVGLGGDTDTQYF; cdr3_nt: TGTGCCAGCAGCCACCGTGTTGGTTTAGGGGGGGACACAGATACGCAGTATTTT
v_call: TRBV5-1; clone_size: -; d_call: TRBD1; j_call: TRBJ1-3; cdr3_aa: CASSSLTGTNTIYF; cdr3_nt: TGCGCCAGCAGCTCCTTGACAGGGACTAACACCATATATTTT
v_call: TRBV18; clone_size: -; d_call: TRBD1; j_call: TRBJ1-2; cdr3_aa: CASSPLGTPGQGGEYGYTF; cdr3_nt: TGTGCCAGCTCACCACTTGGGACGCCAGGACAGGGAGGGGAGTATGGCTACACCTTC
v_call: TRBV13; clone_size: -; d_call: TRBD1; j_call: TRBJ1-2; cdr3_aa: CASRPSGRDRRGYTF; cdr3_nt: TGTGCCAGCAGACCCTCCGGCCGGGACAGGCGAGGCTACACCTTC
v_call: TRBV19; clone_size: -; d_call: -; j_call: TRBJ2-5; cdr3_aa: CASSIAGGGGTQYF; cdr3_nt: TGTGCCAGTAGTATAGCGGGGGGCGGCGGGACCCAGTACTTC
v_call: TRBV7-3; clone_size: -; d_call: -; j_call: TRBJ1-2; cdr3_aa: CASATLGGGSVGYTF; cdr3_nt: TGTGCCAGCGCGACTCTCGGGGGCGGCTCCGTCGGCTACACCTTC
v_call: TRBV2; clone_size: -; d_call: -; j_call: TRBJ1-1; cdr3_aa: CASSAQGSNTEAFF; cdr3_nt: TGTGCCAGCAGTGCACAGGGCTCGAACACTGAAGCTTTCTTT
v_call: TRBV7-9; clone_size: few; d_call: TRBD1; j_call: TRBJ1-2; cdr3_aa: CASSLAGQGSSGYTF; cdr3_nt: TGTGCCAGCAGCTTAGCAGGACAGGGATCGAGCGGCTACACCTTC
v_call: TRBV4-1; clone_size: -; d_call: TRBD1; j_call: TRBJ2-7; cdr3_aa: CASSQVPGQGAHEQYF; cdr3_nt: TGCGCCAGCAGCCAAGTTCCTGGACAGGGGGCGCACGAGCAGTACTTC
v_call: TRBV5-6; clone_size: -; d_call: -; j_call: TRBJ1-2; cdr3_aa: CASSLGTGYTF; cdr3_nt: TGTGCCAGCAGCTTGGGGACCGGCTACACCTTC
v_call: TRBV11-2; clone_size: -; d_call: -; j_call: TRBJ1-6; cdr3_aa: CASSSTGSPLHF; cdr3_nt: TGTGCCAGCAGCTCCACAGGTTCACCCCTCCACTTT
v_call: TRBV11-2; clone_size: -; d_call: TRBD2; j_call: TRBJ2-5; cdr3_aa: CASSFGIGGETQYF; cdr3_nt: TGTGCCAGCAGCTTCGGAATCGGGGGGGAGACCCAGTACTTC
v_call: TRBV7-2; clone_size: -; d_call: -; j_call: TRBJ1-1; cdr3_aa: CASRRTENTEAFF; cdr3_nt: TGTGCCAGCAGGAGAACAGAAAACACTGAAGCTTTCTTT
v_call: TRBV2; clone_size: -; d_call: -; j_call: TRBJ1-1; cdr3_aa: CASSEFVYTINTEAFF; cdr3_nt: TGTGCCAGCAGTGAATTCGTCTACACAATCAACACTGAAGCTTTCTTT
v_call: TRBV4-3; clone_size: -; d_call: -; j_call: TRBJ1-3; cdr3_aa: CASSQEGGLGNTIYF; cdr3_nt: TGCGCCAGCAGCCAAGAAGGGGGGCTGGGAAACACCATATATTTT
v_call: TRBV27; clone_size: -; d_call: TRBD1; j_call: TRBJ2-7; cdr3_aa: CASSLSGTGSYEQYF; cdr3_nt: TGTGCCAGCAGTTTATCCGGGACAGGGTCCTACGAGCAGTACTTC
v_call: TRBV5-1; clone_size: -; d_call: -; j_call: TRBJ1-4; cdr3_aa: CASSSLYAGGEKLFF; cdr3_nt: TGCGCCAGCAGCTCCCTCTACGCCGGTGGTGAAAAACTGTTTTTT
v_call: TRBV7-9; clone_size: -; d_call: TRBD1; j_call: TRBJ1-6; cdr3_aa: CASSLEAQGSSPLHF; cdr3_nt: TGTGCCAGCAGCTTAGAGGCACAGGGGAGTTCACCCCTCCACTTT
v_call: TRBV3-1/TRBV3-2; clone_size: -; d_call: -; j_call: TRBJ1-1; cdr3_aa: CASSARGFNTEAFF; cdr3_nt: TGTGCCAGCAGCGCTCGAGGTTTTAACACTGAAGCTTTCTTT
v_call: TRBV5-1; clone_size: -; d_call: -; j_call: TRBJ2-7; cdr3_aa: CASTRLPKTEKGEQYF; cdr3_nt: TGCGCCAGCACCCGTCTCCCTAAGACAGAAAAGGGCGAGCAGTACTTC
v_call: TRBV7-3; clone_size: -; d_call: TRBD2; j_call: TRBJ2-1; cdr3_aa: CASSLRKRGSYNEQFF; cdr3_nt: TGTGCCAGCAGCCTGAGAAAGCGGGGGAGCTACAATGAGCAGTTCTTC
v_call: TRBV5-4; clone_size: -; d_call: -; j_call: TRBJ1-1; cdr3_aa: CASSHDGGRSWTEAFF; cdr3_nt: TGTGCCAGCAGCCATGACGGGGGGAGAAGTTGGACTGAAGCTTTCTTT
v_call: TRBV14; clone_size: once; d_call: -; j_call: TRBJ2-7; cdr3_aa: CASSQDWTAYEQYF; cdr3_nt: TGTGCCAGCAGCCAAGATTGGACAGCCTACGAGCAGTACTTC
v_call: TRBV21-1; clone_size: -; d_call: -; j_call: TRBJ1-2; cdr3_aa: CASRMGGYTF; cdr3_nt: TGTGCCAGCAGGATGGGGGGCTACACCTTC
v_call: TRBV28; clone_size: once; d_call: -; j_call: TRBJ2-3; cdr3_aa: CASSLGNTDTQYF; cdr3_nt: TGTGCCAGCAGTTTAGGAAACACAGATACGCAGTATTTT
v_call: TRBV30; clone_size: -; d_call: TRBD1; j_call: TRBJ2-7; cdr3_aa: CAWSSGQGRAYEQYF; cdr3_nt: TGTGCTTGGAGTTCGGGACAGGGGAGGGCCTACGAGCAGTACTTC
v_call: TRBV11-2; clone_size: -; d_call: -; j_call: TRBJ1-5; cdr3_aa: CASSGGYANQPQHF; cdr3_nt: TGTGCCAGCAGCGGGGGATATGCCAATCAGCCCCAGCATTTT
v_call: TRBV2; clone_size: -; d_call: TRBD2; j_call: TRBJ2-1; cdr3_aa: CARLAGGRNNEQFF; cdr3_nt: TGTGCCAGGCTAGCGGGGGGGCGTAACAATGAGCAGTTCTTC
v_call: TRBV30; clone_size: -; d_call: -; j_call: TRBJ1-1; cdr3_aa: CAWRNRADTEAFF; cdr3_nt: TGTGCCTGGAGAAACAGGGCGGACACTGAAGCTTTCTTT
v_call: TRBV20-1; clone_size: -; d_call: -; j_call: TRBJ2-2; cdr3_aa: CSASPVNTGELFF; cdr3_nt: TGCAGTGCTAGTCCAGTAAACACCGGGGAGCTGTTTTTT
v_call: TRBV11-3; clone_size: -; d_call: -; j_call: TRBJ1-1; cdr3_aa: CASSLGRPGVMNTEAFF; cdr3_nt: TGTGCCAGCAGCTTAGGACGGCCAGGAGTGATGAACACTGAAGCTTTCTTT
v_call: TRBV18; clone_size: -; d_call: TRBD1; j_call: TRBJ2-7; cdr3_aa: CASSSGTGSYEQYF; cdr3_nt: TGTGCCAGCTCATCCGGGACAGGCTCATACGAGCAGTACTTC
v_call: TRBV11-3; clone_size: once; d_call: -; j_call: TRBJ2-7; cdr3_aa: CASSRGDGHEQYF; cdr3_nt: TGTGCCAGCAGCCGTGGGGACGGCCACGAGCAGTACTTC
v_call: TRBV7-9; clone_size: -; d_call: -; j_call: TRBJ1-6; cdr3_aa: CASSLGANINSPLHF; cdr3_nt: TGTGCCAGCAGCTTAGGTGCGAACATTAATTCACCCCTCCACTTT
v_call: TRBV5-1; clone_size: -; d_call: TRBD1; j_call: TRBJ1-4; cdr3_aa: CASSPGGAGGTTNEKLFF; cdr3_nt: TGCGCCAGCAGCCCCGGAGGGGCAGGGGGAACAACTAATGAAAAACTGTTTTTT
v_call: TRBV30; clone_size: -; d_call: -; j_call: TRBJ1-5; cdr3_aa: CAWSVRFSQPQHF; cdr3_nt: TGTGCCTGGAGTGTACGGTTTAGTCAGCCCCAGCATTTT
v_call: TRBV4-1; clone_size: once; d_call: -; j_call: TRBJ2-5; cdr3_aa: CASSQVGSRQETQYF; cdr3_nt: TGCGCCAGCAGCCAAGTTGGCAGCCGTCAAGAGACCCAGTACTTC
v_call: TRBV27; clone_size: -; d_call: TRBD2; j_call: TRBJ2-2; cdr3_aa: CASTQLAGGGNTGELFF; cdr3_nt: TGTGCCAGCACCCAATTAGCTGGGGGGGGGAACACCGGGGAGCTGTTTTTT
v_call: TRBV2; clone_size: -; d_call: -; j_call: TRBJ1-4; cdr3_aa: CASSLRDNEKLFF; cdr3_nt: TGTGCCAGCTCCCTCAGGGATAATGAAAAACTGTTTTTT
v_call: TRBV9; clone_size: -; d_call: TRBD1; j_call: TRBJ1-4; cdr3_aa: CASSAGTASNEKLFF; cdr3_nt: TGTGCCAGCAGCGCTGGGACAGCTTCTAATGAAAAACTGTTTTTT
v_call: TRBV7-2; clone_size: -; d_call: -; j_call: TRBJ2-1; cdr3_aa: CASRKGGRTNNEQFF; cdr3_nt: TGTGCCAGCAGGAAGGGGGGCCGGACAAACAATGAGCAGTTCTTC
v_call: TRBV11-2; clone_size: -; d_call: -; j_call: TRBJ2-3; cdr3_aa: CASSLWFFADTQYF; cdr3_nt: TGTGCCAGCAGCTTATGGTTTTTTGCAGATACGCAGTATTTT
v_call: TRBV6-6; clone_size: -; d_call: -; j_call: TRBJ2-7; cdr3_aa: CAAGKSAGYEQYF; cdr3_nt: TGTGCCGCGGGAAAGAGCGCAGGATACGAGCAGTACTTC
v_call: TRBV7-9; clone_size: few; d_call: -; j_call: TRBJ2-7; cdr3_aa: CASSSTDSPWAEQYF; cdr3_nt: TGTGCCAGCAGCTCAACAGACTCCCCCTGGGCCGAGCAGTACTTC
v_call: TRBV19; clone_size: -; d_call: -; j_call: TRBJ2-3; cdr3_aa: CASSVVGVGRDTQYF; cdr3_nt: TGTGCCAGTAGTGTGGTCGGGGTGGGAAGGGATACGCAGTATTTT
v_call: TRBV7-8; clone_size: -; d_call: -; j_call: TRBJ2-1; cdr3_aa: CASSLVTGGHEQFF; cdr3_nt: TGTGCCAGCAGCTTAGTCACGGGTGGCCATGAGCAGTTCTTC
v_call: TRBV5-4; clone_size: -; d_call: -; j_call: TRBJ1-6; cdr3_aa: CASSSQGIYNSPLHF; cdr3_nt: TGTGCCAGCAGCTCCCAGGGGATCTATAATTCACCCCTCCACTTT
v_call: TRBV7-8; clone_size: -; d_call: -; j_call: TRBJ2-7; cdr3_aa: CASSLVELVYEQYF; cdr3_nt: TGTGCCAGCAGCTTAGTTGAGCTAGTCTACGAGCAGTACTTC